One and the same sample provided the 9 T cell receptor beta chains below, sequenced in a study of blood T cell repertoires in COVID-19 (dated by TCRdb to the early 2020s). Library preparation was by the immunoSEQ multiplex PCR assay. The immuneACCESS repertoire file appears here via TCRdb, limited to in-frame rearrangements. These files lack a portion of the clones; in checked studies, under half of the deficit traces to unresolved V genes, and the cause of the others is not known. The sample yields around 250,000 clones; about 83% were counted once. Of the sample, around 6% is held by the ten largest clones. Sequencing used peripheral blood. Receptor source: a woman older than 75 with COVID-19, enrolled during active disease.

The chain carries TRBV9 and TRBJ2-2, with 15 positions matching TRBD2. The junction had 13 bases not matched to a gene; V was cut back by 3 bases and J by 7 bases. From germline, CDR1 is SGDLS and CDR2 YYNGEE. The CDR3 extends over 19 amino acids. The CDR3 protein is CASSEPFGTSGGKNGELFF. DNA of the CDR3: TGTGCCAGCAGCGAACCATTCGGGACTAGCGGGGGGAAAAACGGGGAGCTGTTTTTT.

This chain links TRBV6-5 with TRBJ1-2; tentative D call: TRBD1 (5 bases). Germline CDR1 reads MNHEY; CDR2 reads SVGAGI. The CDR3 spans 13 residues. Between the trimmed V and J ends, which lost 4 bases and 8 bases, there was a span of 14 bases. This CDR3 is CASSLNQGWGYTF. The CDR3 region has the DNA TGTGCCAGCAGTTTAAACCAGGGATGGGGCTACACCTTC.

The gene calls are TRBV6-1 and TRBJ2-7; 8 positions agree with TRBD1. The CDR3 runs to 15 residues. Germline CDR1 and CDR2: MNHNS and SASEGT. J was trimmed by 7 bases and V by 1 base; bases with no gene match: 9. The DNA of the CDR3 is TGTGCCAGCAGTGAAGTTCCGACAGGGGATTGGGAGCAGTACGTC. Its translation is CASSEVPTGDWEQYV.

This clone was recorded a few times. The chain is built from TRBV7-2 and TRBJ1-4, with no clear D. Trimming stripped 5 bases from V and 7 bases from J, with 14 bases between. Germline assignment: CDR1 SGHTA and CDR2 FQGNSA. The CDR3 extends over 14 amino acids. The CDR3 spells CASSPSPSGEKLFF. The CDR3 coding sequence is TGTGCCAGCAGCCCCTCACCGTCAGGTGAAAAACTGTTTTTT.

The chain employs TRBV7-2 and TRBJ2-2; 11 bases match TRBD2. V trimming: 4 bases; J trimming: 6 bases; junction bases outside the gene matches: 7. The CDR3 totals 16 residues. Germline CDR1 is SGHTA and CDR2 is FQGNSA. The CDR3 nucleotides read TGTGCCAGCAGCTCACCAATAGCGGGGGGGCCCGGGGAGCTGTTTTTT. It yields the protein CASSSPIAGGPGELFF.

The gene calls are TRBV4-3 and TRBJ2-7, with D maybe TRBD2 (6 bases). The CDR3 runs 13 residues. CDR1 is LGHNA, CDR2 YSLEER, per germline. V was clipped by 4 bases and J by 3 bases, with 10 bases between them. The CDR3 sequence is CASSLEAGYEQYF. The CDR3 DNA reads TGCGCCAGCAGCCTAGAAGCGGGCTACGAGCAGTACTTC.

V and J are TRBV29-1 and TRBJ2-3; D is perhaps TRBD1 (6 bases). Germline V CDR1 and CDR2: SQVTM, ANQGSEA. V dropped 6 bases and J dropped 6 bases, with 13 bases sitting between them. CDR3 length equals 12 residues. The CDR3 spells CSVDTGSDTQYF. DNA for the CDR3: TGCAGCGTGGATACAGGGTCGGATACGCAGTATTTT.

Here the CDR3 DNA reads TGTGCCAGCAGCTTAAGACTAGCGGGGGGCCGGAGCACAGATACGCAGTATTTT. Encoded protein: CASSLRLAGGRSTDTQYF. This sequence joins TRBV7-9 and TRBJ2-3; 13 nucleotides align to TRBD2. Germline trimming cut 2 bases from V and 0 bases from J; bases unmatched to any gene: 5. Germline V CDR1 and CDR2: SEHNR, FQNEAQ (reference sequence). The CDR3 has 18 amino acids.

V is TRBV28 and J is TRBJ1-3; D is perhaps TRBD1 (5 bases). The CDR3 has 17 residues. Germline CDR1 is MDHEN and CDR2 is SYDVKM. The germline V and J ends were trimmed by 4 bases and 1 base, with 17 bases remaining between them. CDR3 sequence reads: CASSSPHDSQSGNTIYF. The DNA for the CDR3 is TGTGCCAGCAGTTCACCCCACGACAGCCAGTCTGGAAACACCATATATTTT.